This TCR beta chain was identified in a study of blood T cell repertoires in COVID-19. Study-level information: Nucleic acid was either cDNA or gDNA, and it came from T cells, B-cell-depleted T cells, or PBMCs.

Participants' reported clinical history set cohort assignment. The V gene end was trimmed by 5 bases and the J gene end by 2 bases; junction bases not matched to a gene: 7. The CDR3 is 15 amino acids. Germline CDR1 reads SEHNR; CDR2 reads FQNEAQ (reference sequence). This table comes from immunoSEQ multiplex PCR, and its TCRdb copy is limited to in-frame clones, with some not included. The data hold about 250,000 clones, with 86% observed a single time. The receptor was derived from a man between 40 and 49 years old who had recovered from COVID-19. The genes are TRBV7-9 and TRBJ2-7; TRBD1 matches at 9 bases. Material: PBMCs or T cells enriched from blood (not recorded which). In DNA form, the CDR3 reads TGTGCCAGCAGCCGACCGGGACAGGGACCCTACGAGCAGTACTTC. It is translated as CASSRPGQGPYEQYF.